The clone carrying this TCR beta chain was observed a few times. The antigen is undetermined. Germline-derived CDR1 and CDR2 are MNHNY and SVGAGI (reference sequence). V lost 8 bases to trimming and J lost 3 bases, with 17 bases between them. This CDR3 has 14 residues. These data originate in a study of human T cells and chemical hapten exposure. TCRdb passed the RACE reads through MiXCR, listing each CDR3 protein once. The sample includes just over 350,000 distinct CDR3 sequences, 6% to 7% of them seen just once. Findings of the study overall: The number of TCRs above 1 in 1000 frequency did not change after DPC sensitization.

The time point: patch test 2, 6 weeks after DPC sensitization. Treatment of the sample: therapeutic diphenylcyclopropenone sensitization with weekly scalp DPC. This receptor was obtained from a woman in her late teens or twenties with alopecia areata. Some clones in this sample may be carry-over from other donors' samples. The sequences come from whole blood, collected in connection with sensitization to the hapten diphenylcyclopropenone (DPC). The chain recombines TRBV6-6 with TRBJ2-7; tentative D call: TRBD2 (7 bases). The CDR3: CASFGGQGYYEQYF. Here the CDR3 DNA reads TGTGCCAGCTTCGGGGGGCAGGGATACTACGAGCAGTACTTC.